These 6 T cell receptor beta chains were all obtained from the same sample, sequenced in a study of beta chain features in type 1 diabetes. Expressed TCRB transcripts were sequenced, since all the RNA that had been isolated was reverse transcribed. The repertoire was sequenced with immunoSEQ multiplex PCR; TCRdb's copy has only in-frame clones and lacks some. Among around 450,000 clones listed, around 10% were seen once. Specimen: naive CD4+ T cells from blood. The receptors shown here come from a woman under 30 in good health.

The chain uses TRBV5-1 and TRBJ2-1; D is perhaps TRBD2 (6 bases). Between the trimmed V and J ends, which lost 4 bases and 6 bases, there was a span of 17 bases. This CDR3 spans 15 amino acids. CDR1 and CDR2 (germline): SGHRS, YFSETQ. The CDR3: CASSVAFGGPNEQFF. The CDR3 nucleotides are TGCGCCAGCAGCGTTGCCTTCGGGGGACCCAATGAGCAGTTCTTC. Complete variable domain (other parts from reference TRBV5-1 and TRBJ2-1): KAGVTQTPRYLIKTRGQQVTLSCSPISGHRSVSWYQQTPGQGLQFLFEYFSETQRNKGNFPGRFSGRQFSNSRSEMNVSTLELGDSALYLCASSVAFGGPNEQFFGPGTRLTVL.

This clone showed up just a few times. CDR3: CATAVGDVETQYF. The CDR3 DNA sequence: TGTGCCACCGCCGTAGGTGATGTTGAGACCCAGTACTTC. V and J are TRBV15 and TRBJ2-5; no firm D call. The CDR3 consists of 13 residues. V gave up 8 bases and J gave up 5 bases, with 15 bases separating them. Per the germline V gene, CDR1 is LNHNV and CDR2 is YYDKDF (reference sequence).

V usage is TRBV15 and J usage is TRBJ2-1, with 8 positions matching TRBD2. The ends lost 2 bases at V and 2 bases at J; junction bases unmatched: 2. The CDR3 is 15 amino acids. The V gene's germline CDR1 is LNHNV and CDR2 YYDKDF (reference sequence). CDR3 in amino acids: CATSRSGGPYNEQFF. The DNA for the CDR3 is TGTGCCACCAGCAGAAGCGGGGGTCCCTACAATGAGCAGTTCTTC.

J is TRBJ2-3 and V is TRBV2; 8 nucleotides match TRBD2. The trim removed 7 bases at V and 2 bases at J, leaving 5 bases unmatched. Looked up from germline, CDR1 is SNHLY and CDR2 is FYNNEI. This CDR3 contains 14 residues. The DNA for the CDR3 is TGTGCCAGCAAGGCTAGCGGGTTCACAGATACGCAGTATTTT. This translates into CASKASGFTDTQYF.

This clone was found a few times. This chain links TRBV20-1 with TRBJ1-5, with D perhaps TRBD1 (5 bases). From germline, CDR1 is DFQATT and CDR2 SNEGSKA (reference sequence). With 6 bases removed from V and 10 bases from J, the gap between germline ends came to 10 bases. The CDR3 is made up of 10 amino acids. The CDR3 here is CSAGTVPQHF. The CDR3 bases are TGCAGTGCGGGGACGGTTCCCCAGCATTTT.

A few counts support this clone. The gene calls are TRBV7-9 and TRBJ2-1, with D maybe TRBD2 (6 bases). The length of the CDR3 is 17 residues. CDR1 and CDR2 (germline): SEHNR, FQNEAQ (reference sequence). V dropped 7 bases and J dropped 9 bases, with 28 bases sitting between them. This CDR3 reads CASKGTGGLANSVEQFF. CDR3 nucleotides: TGTGCCAGCAAAGGAACTGGAGGGCTGGCTAATTCGGTTGAGCAGTTCTTC.